The present entry profiles one T cell receptor (beta chain) with its context. Antigen: not known. The PCR ran on 60 Vbeta and 13 Jbeta primers. The protocol was immunoSEQ multiplex PCR, while the TCRdb copy is restricted to in-frame clones and leaves out a portion. The sample shows about 140,000 clones, roughly 62% of them seen only once. The entry originates in a study of cytomegalovirus exposure and HLA in healthy donors. Study-level results: In a later analysis, at a false discovery rate of 0.05, 16,951 TCR beta sequences were associated with HLA alleles. Specificity of three CMV-associated chains for CMV antigens was verified in vitro.

The origin of this receptor is a male donor in good health and CMV-seronegative. The material sequenced was PBMCs.

The CDR3 nucleotides are TGTGCCAGCAGCTTATCAGGGTCTGGGGCCAACGTCCTGACTTTC. Encoded protein: CASSLSGSGANVLTF. V and J are TRBV7-3 and TRBJ2-6, with a weak D call TRBD1 (5 bases). V gave up 2 bases and J gave up 1 base, with 6 bases separating them. CDR3 length: 15 amino acids. CDR1 is SGHTA and CDR2 is FQGTGA in the germline V gene.